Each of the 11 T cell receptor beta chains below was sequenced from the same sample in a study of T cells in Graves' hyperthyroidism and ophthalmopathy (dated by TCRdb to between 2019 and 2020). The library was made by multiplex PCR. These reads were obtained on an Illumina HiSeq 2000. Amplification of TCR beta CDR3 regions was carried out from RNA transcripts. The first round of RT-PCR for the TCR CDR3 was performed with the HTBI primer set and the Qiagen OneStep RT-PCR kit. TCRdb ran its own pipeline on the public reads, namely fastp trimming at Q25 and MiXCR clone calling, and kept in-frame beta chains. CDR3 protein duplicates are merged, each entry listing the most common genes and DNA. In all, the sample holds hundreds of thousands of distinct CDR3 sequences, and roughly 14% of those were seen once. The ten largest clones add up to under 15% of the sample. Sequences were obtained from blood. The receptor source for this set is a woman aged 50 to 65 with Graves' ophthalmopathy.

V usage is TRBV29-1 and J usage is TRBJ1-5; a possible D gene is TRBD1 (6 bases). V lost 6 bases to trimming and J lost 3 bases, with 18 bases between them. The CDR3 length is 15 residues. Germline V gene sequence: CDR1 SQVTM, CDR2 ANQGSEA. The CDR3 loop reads CSVQLQGQINQPQHF. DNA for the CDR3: TGCAGCGTCCAACTTCAGGGACAAATCAATCAGCCCCAGCATTTT. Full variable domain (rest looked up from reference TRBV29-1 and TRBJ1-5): SAVISQKPSRDICQRGTSLTIQCQVDSQVTMMFWYRQQPGQSLTLIATANQGSEATYESGFVIDKFPISRPNLTFSTLTVSNMSPEDSSIYLCSVQLQGQINQPQHFGDGTRLSIL.

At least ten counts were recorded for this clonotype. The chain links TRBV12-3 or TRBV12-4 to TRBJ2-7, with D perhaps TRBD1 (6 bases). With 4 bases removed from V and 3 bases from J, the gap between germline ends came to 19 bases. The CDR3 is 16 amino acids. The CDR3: CASSSASRGKGYEQYF. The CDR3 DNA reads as TGTGCCAGCAGTTCAGCGTCCAGGGGAAAAGGCTACGAGCAGTACTTC.

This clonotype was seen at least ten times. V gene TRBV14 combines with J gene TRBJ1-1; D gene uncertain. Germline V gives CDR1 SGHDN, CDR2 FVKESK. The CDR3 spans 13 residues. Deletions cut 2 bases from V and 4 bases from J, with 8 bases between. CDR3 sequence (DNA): TGTGCCAGCAGCCAATCGGTTGGCACTGAAGCTTTCTTT. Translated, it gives CASSQSVGTEAFF.

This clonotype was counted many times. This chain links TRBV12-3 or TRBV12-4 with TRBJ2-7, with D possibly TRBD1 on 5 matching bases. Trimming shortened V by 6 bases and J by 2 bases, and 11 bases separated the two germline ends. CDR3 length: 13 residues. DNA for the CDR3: TGTGCCAGCAGAGCTAGACAGACCTACGAGCAGTACTTC. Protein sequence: CASRARQTYEQYF.

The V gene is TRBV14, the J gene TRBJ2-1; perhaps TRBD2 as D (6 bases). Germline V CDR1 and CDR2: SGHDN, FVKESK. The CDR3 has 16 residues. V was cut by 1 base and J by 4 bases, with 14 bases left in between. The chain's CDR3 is CASSQGRAFRYNEQFF. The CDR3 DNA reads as TGTGCCAGCAGCCAAGGGAGGGCTTTCCGTTACAATGAGCAGTTCTTC.

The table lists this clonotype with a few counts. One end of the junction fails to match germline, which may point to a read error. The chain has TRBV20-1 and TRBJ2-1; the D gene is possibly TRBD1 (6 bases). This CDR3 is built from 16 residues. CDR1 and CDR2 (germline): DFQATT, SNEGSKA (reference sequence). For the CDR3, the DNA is TGCAGTGCTAGAGTGGGGACACCGAGCTCCTGCAATGAGCAGTTCTTC. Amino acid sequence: CSARVGTPSSCNEQFF.

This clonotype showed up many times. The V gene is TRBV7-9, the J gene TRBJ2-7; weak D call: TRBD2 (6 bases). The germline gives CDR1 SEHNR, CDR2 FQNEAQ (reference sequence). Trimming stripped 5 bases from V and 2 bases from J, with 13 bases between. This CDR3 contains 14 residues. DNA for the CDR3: TGTGCCAGCAGCCCCCGGGGGAGGACCTACGAGCAGTACTTC. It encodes CASSPRGRTYEQYF. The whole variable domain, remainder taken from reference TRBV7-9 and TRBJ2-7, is DTGVSQNPRHKITKRGQNVTFRCDPISEHNRLYWYRQTLGQGPEFLTYFQNEAQLEKSRLLSDRFSAERPKGSFSTLEIQRTEQGDSAMYLCASSPRGRTYEQYFGPGTRLTVT.

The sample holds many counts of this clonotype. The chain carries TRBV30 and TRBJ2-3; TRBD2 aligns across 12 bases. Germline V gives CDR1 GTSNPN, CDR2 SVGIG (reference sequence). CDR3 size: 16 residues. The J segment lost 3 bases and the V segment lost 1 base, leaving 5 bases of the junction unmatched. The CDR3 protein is CAWSGLTSGSTDTQYF. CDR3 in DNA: TGTGCCTGGAGTGGGTTGACTAGCGGGAGTACAGATACGCAGTATTTT.

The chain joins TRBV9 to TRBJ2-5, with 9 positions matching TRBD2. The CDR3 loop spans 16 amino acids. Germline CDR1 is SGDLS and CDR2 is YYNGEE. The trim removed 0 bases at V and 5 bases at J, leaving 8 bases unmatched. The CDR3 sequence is CASSVGQGSGGETQYF. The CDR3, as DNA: TGTGCCAGCAGCGTAGGTCAAGGCAGCGGGGGGGAGACCCAGTACTTC. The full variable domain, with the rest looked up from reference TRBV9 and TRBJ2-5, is DSGVTQTPKHLITATGQRVTLRCSPRSGDLSVYWYQQSLDQGLQFLIQYYNGEERAKGNILERFSAQQFPDLHSELNLSSLELGDSALYFCASSVGQGSGGETQYFGPGTRLLVL.

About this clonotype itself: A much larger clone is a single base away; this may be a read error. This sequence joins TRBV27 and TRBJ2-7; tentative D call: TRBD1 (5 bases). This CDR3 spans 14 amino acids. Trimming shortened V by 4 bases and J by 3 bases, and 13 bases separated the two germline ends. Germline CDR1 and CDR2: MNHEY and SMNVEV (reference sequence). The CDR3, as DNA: TGTGCCAGCAGTTCCAGGGTAGGTCTCTACGAGCAGTACTTC. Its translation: CASSSRVGLYEQYF.

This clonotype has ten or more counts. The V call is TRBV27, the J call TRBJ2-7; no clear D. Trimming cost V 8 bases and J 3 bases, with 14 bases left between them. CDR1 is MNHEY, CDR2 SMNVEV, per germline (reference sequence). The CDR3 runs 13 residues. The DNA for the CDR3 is TGTGCCAGCTTTAACTTTCAAAACTACGAGCAGTACTTC. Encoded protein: CASFNFQNYEQYF.